A single sample gave rise to the 17 T cell receptor beta chains below, sequenced in a study of CD8 T cells in ankylosing spondylitis. Whole-study findings and limits: A motif of 7 to 9 highly homologous TCR beta variants was seen as apparently characteristic of ankylosing spondylitis blood.

TCRdb recomputed calls from the 5' RACE reads with MiXCR, one row per CDR3 protein. The sample includes about 210,000 distinct CDR3 sequences, 6% to 8% of them seen just once. The antigens for these receptors are not known. Sequencing was performed on blood, either unsorted or a sorted T cell fraction (not recorded which). These receptors all stem from a male donor with ankylosing spondylitis.

This clonotype was found a few times. The chain has TRBV5-1 and TRBJ2-3; 7 positions agree with TRBD2. CDR1 SGHRS and CDR2 YFSETQ come from the germline V gene. With V trimmed by 3 bases and J by 4 bases, 8 bases remained unmatched. This CDR3 is built from 15 residues. CDR3 in amino acids: CASSWSGLVADTQYF. CDR3 DNA: TGCGCCAGCAGCTGGTCCGGACTAGTTGCAGATACGCAGTATTTT.

The sample holds many counts of this clonotype. The V gene is TRBV30, the J gene TRBJ2-2; TRBD1 is a possible D gene (6 bases). Trimming took 4 bases from V and 5 from J, leaving 8 bases between them. Looked up from germline, CDR1 is GTSNPN and CDR2 is SVGIG (reference sequence). This CDR3 is built from 12 residues. The CDR3 DNA reads as TGTGCCTGGACAGGGGAGACCGGGGAGCTGTTTTTT. Its protein is CAWTGETGELFF.

The CDR3 nucleotides are TGTGCCAGCGCAGGACAAGCCAATGAGCAGTTCTTC. Amino acid sequence: CASAGQANEQFF. J is TRBJ2-1 and V is TRBV12-3 or TRBV12-4; tentatively, D is TRBD1 (5 bases). The CDR3 sequence is 12 residues long. V was trimmed by 8 bases and J by 6 bases, leaving 11 bases between them.

The table lists this clonotype with many counts. This rearrangement joins TRBV6-1 to TRBJ2-2; 10 positions agree with TRBD1. Trimming removed 6 bases from V and 0 bases from J; junction bases left unmatched: 7. The length of the CDR3 is 17 residues. Germline values: CDR1 MNHNS, CDR2 SASEGT. The CDR3 spells CASSQSGQGANTGELFF. The CDR3, as DNA: TGTGCCAGCAGCCAATCTGGACAGGGGGCGAACACCGGGGAGCTGTTTTTT.

This clonotype was recorded at least ten times. This sequence joins TRBV11-2 and TRBJ2-3, with D perhaps given as TRBD1 or TRBD2 (5 bases each). The CDR3 is made up of 15 amino acids. Germline V lookup: CDR1 SGHAT, CDR2 FQNNGV. The ends were cut back, 5 bases at V and 2 bases at J, with 14 bases in the middle. CDR3 region: CASSTRDGYTDTQYF. In DNA form, the CDR3 reads TGTGCCAGCAGCACACGGGACGGGTACACAGATACGCAGTATTTT. Drawing the rest from reference TRBV11-2 and TRBJ2-3, the complete variable domain is EAGVAQSPRYKIIEKRQSVAFWCNPISGHATLYWYQQILGQGPKLLIQFQNNGVVDDSQLPKDRFSAERLKGVDSTLKIQPAKLEDSAVYLCASSTRDGYTDTQYFGPGTRLTVL.

There are many counts of this clonotype. The chain combines TRBV18 with TRBJ2-1; 11 nucleotides line up with TRBD2. Per germline, CDR1 KGHSH and CDR2 LQKENI. V was clipped by 6 bases and J by 6 bases; unmatched bases: 7. The CDR3 is 15 amino acids. CDR3 amino acids: CASSLTSGALNEQFF. The CDR3 bases are TGTGCCAGCTCGCTGACTAGCGGGGCTCTCAATGAGCAGTTCTTC.

The sample holds many counts of this clonotype. The V gene is TRBV7-9, the J gene TRBJ2-1, with 7 positions matching TRBD1. Germline CDR1 reads SEHNR; CDR2 reads FQNEAQ (reference sequence). V lost 5 bases to trimming and J lost 1 base; unmatched junction nucleotides: 8. The CDR3 is 16 amino acids. The CDR3 nucleotides are TGTGCCAGCAGCCCATTAGGGGGCGCGTCCTACAATGAGCAGTTCTTC. Translated, it gives CASSPLGGASYNEQFF.

This clonotype was counted ten times or more. This chain connects TRBV7-9 to TRBJ2-2; D is uncertain. This CDR3 is built from 14 residues. Germline V gene lookup returns CDR1 SEHNR and CDR2 FQNEAQ (reference sequence). Between the trimmed V and J ends, which lost 6 bases and 0 bases, there was a span of 8 bases. CDR3 DNA: TGTGCCAGCAGACCAGACGCGAACACCGGGGAGCTGTTTTTT. Its translation: CASRPDANTGELFF.

This clonotype was counted only a few times. The gene calls are TRBV11-2 and TRBJ2-7; D may correspond to TRBD1 or TRBD2 (5 bases each). The V gene lost 2 bases and the J gene lost 2 bases, with 10 bases spanning the gap. CDR3 length: 14 residues. Germline loops: CDR1 SGHAT, CDR2 FQNNGV. The CDR3 DNA sequence: TGTGCCAGCAGCTTAACGGGACGTGCCTACGAGCAGTACTTC. This translates into CASSLTGRAYEQYF.

The sample holds many counts of this clonotype. The chain has TRBV6-7 and TRBJ1-5; 9 nucleotides line up with TRBD1. TRBV6-7 is marked as an open reading frame, function uncertain. V lost 4 bases and J lost 4; bases outside the gene matches: 8. CDR3 size: 16 residues. The CDR3 DNA sequence: TGTGCCAGCAGTTGGACAGGGGATGAAAGGAATCAGCCCCAGCATTTT. Its protein is CASSWTGDERNQPQHF.

In the case of this clonotype: This sequence may be a read error, since a much larger clone differs from it by one base. This chain uses TRBV4-1 with TRBJ2-7; the D is unclear. Per the germline V gene, CDR1 is MGHRA and CDR2 is YSYEKL. V lost 0 bases and J lost 0, with 12 bases in between. CDR3 length: 16 amino acids. The CDR3 DNA sequence: TGCGCCAGCAGCCAAGATATAGGGTCAGCCTCCTACGAGCAGTACTTC. Protein: CASSQDIGSASYEQYF.

This clonotype was observed at least ten times. The chain is built from TRBV7-8 and TRBJ2-1; 16 bases agree with TRBD2. After removal of 5 bases from V and 5 bases from J, the junction contained 12 bases not matched to a gene. The CDR3 has 19 residues. The V gene's germline CDR1 is SGHVS and CDR2 FQNEAQ. Here the CDR3 DNA reads TGTGCCAGCAGCCTCCGACAGGGGACTAGCGGGAGGGCTGACAATGAGCAGTTCTTC. Amino acid sequence: CASSLRQGTSGRADNEQFF.

As concerns this clonotype: This could be a read error, since a much larger clone is one nucleotide away. The chain employs TRBV20-1 and TRBJ2-7; D unresolved. Trimming took 0 bases from V and 0 from J, leaving 15 bases between them. The germline V gene has CDR1 DFQATT and CDR2 SNEGSKA (reference sequence). This CDR3 is 16 amino acids long. The CDR3 sequence is CSAREPRARPSYEQYF. The CDR3 DNA is TGCAGTGCTAGAGAGCCTCGGGCGCGGCCCTCCTACGAGCAGTACTTC.

The chain is built from TRBV5-5 and TRBJ2-5; 9 nucleotides agree with TRBD2. The CDR3 has 16 amino acids. Germline V gives CDR1 SGHKS, CDR2 YYEKEE (reference sequence). Germline trimming cut 6 bases from V and 5 bases from J; bases unmatched to any gene: 14. The DNA for the CDR3 is TGTGCCAGCACCCCACGCGGGGGGGCTCTCATGGAGACCCAGTACTTC. As protein: CASTPRGGALMETQYF.

The chain combines TRBV15 with TRBJ2-7; possible D gene TRBD2, 5 bases. In germline, CDR1 is LNHNV, CDR2 YYDKDF (reference sequence). The CDR3 has 13 amino acids. V lost 3 bases, J lost 5 bases, and 11 bases lay in between. CDR3 sequence: CATSRDRGHEQYF. For the CDR3, the DNA is TGTGCCACCAGCAGGGACCGAGGGCACGAGCAGTACTTC.

In its sample, this clonotype was seen many times. The CDR3, as DNA: TGTGCCAGCAGCTTACGCGGGGGCGGCGGGAATGAGCAGTTCTTC. Amino acids: CASSLRGGGGNEQFF. This sequence joins TRBV7-6 and TRBJ2-1; TRBD2 might be the D (7 bases). The CDR3 spans 15 residues. Between the trimmed V and J ends, which lost 2 bases and 7 bases, there was a span of 15 bases. Germline V gene data show CDR1 as SGHVS and CDR2 as FNYEAQ. Full variable domain (rest looked up from reference TRBV7-6 and TRBJ2-1): GAGVSQSPRYKVTKRGQDVALRCDPISGHVSLYWYRQALGQGPEFLTYFNYEAQQDKSGLPNDRFSAERPEGSISTLTIQRTEQRDSAMYRCASSLRGGGGNEQFFGPGTRLTVL.

The sample holds a few counts of this clonotype. This chain links TRBV4-3 with TRBJ2-2; 7 nucleotides line up with TRBD2. This CDR3 has 15 amino acids. Germline CDR1 is LGHNA and CDR2 is YSLEER. V dropped 6 bases and J dropped 3; count of bases not matched to a gene: 7. Here the CDR3 reads CASRPGLGDTGELFF. DNA of the CDR3: TGCGCCAGCAGACCCGGACTAGGGGACACCGGGGAGCTGTTTTTT.